A single sample gave rise to the 14 T cell receptor beta chains below, sequenced in a study of PD-1 blockade in mismatch repair-deficient tumors. TCRdb's table, derived via immunoSEQ multiplex PCR, lists solely in-frame clones and lacks some. Of 50,000 to 75,000 clones listed, about 87% are singletons. Sequencing was performed on peripheral blood, taken 52 weeks after starting pembrolizumab. The source of these receptors is an adult with mismatch repair-deficient cancer.

The chain has TRBV21-1 and TRBJ2-7; the table names TRBD1, a call not compared with the DNA. TRBV21-1 is deemed a pseudogene. The CDR3 spans 18 residues. DNA of the CDR3: TGTGCCAGCAGCAAGTCGGACAGGGGACGTGTATTGCTTTACGAGCAGTACTTC. Residues: CASSKSDRGRVLLYEQYF.

The chain links TRBV7-2 to TRBJ2-7; D tentatively reads TRBD1 or TRBD2 (5 bases each). The CDR3 sequence is 12 residues long. The V end lost 5 bases, the J end lost 3 bases, and 8 bases lay between the germline ends. Looked up from germline, CDR1 is SGHTA and CDR2 is FQGNSA. CDR3 in DNA: TGTGCCAGCAGCGGGGACGGCTACGAGCAGTACTTC. This codes for CASSGDGYEQYF.

This clone was observed a few times. The rearrangement uses TRBV29-1 and TRBJ2-3; 9 bases are shared with TRBD2. Germline CDR1 is SQVTM and CDR2 is ANQGSEA. V gave up 8 bases and J gave up 4 bases; unmatched junction bases: 10. The CDR3 is 14 residues long. CDR3 amino acids: CSFTGLAIADTQYF. The CDR3, as DNA: TGCAGCTTTACCGGACTAGCGATAGCAGATACGCAGTATTTT.

The chain joins TRBV7-9 to TRBJ2-2; D is ambiguous. Germline assignment: CDR1 SEHNR and CDR2 FQNEAQ (reference sequence). The CDR3 covers 12 residues. V lost 4 bases to trimming and J lost 8 bases, with 8 bases between them. The CDR3 sequence: CASSSRWGELFF. The CDR3 region has the DNA TGTGCCAGCAGCTCCCGATGGGGGGAGCTGTTTTTT.

The chain couples TRBV7-9 to TRBJ1-1; D might be TRBD1 (6 bases). The germline V and J ends were trimmed by 1 base and 10 bases, with 19 bases remaining between them. Germline V gene data show CDR1 as SEHNR and CDR2 as FQNEAQ (reference sequence). CDR3 length: 15 amino acids. CDR3 region: CASSLVIGPTGPAFF. CDR3 sequence (DNA): TGTGCCAGCAGCTTAGTTATAGGGCCTACAGGGCCAGCTTTCTTT.

This chain uses TRBV5-1 with TRBJ1-4, with D perhaps matching TRBD1 (6 bases). Germline V gene lookup returns CDR1 SGHRS and CDR2 YFSETQ. This CDR3 region has 15 residues. V was cut by 0 bases and J by 5 bases, with 11 bases left in between. CDR3 loop: CASSLGDNWNEKLFF. The CDR3 bases are TGCGCCAGCAGCTTGGGGGACAACTGGAATGAAAAACTGTTTTTT. The full variable domain, rest sourced from reference TRBV5-1 and TRBJ1-4, is KAGVTQTPRYLIKTRGQQVTLSCSPISGHRSVSWYQQTPGQGLQFLFEYFSETQRNKGNFPGRFSGRQFSNSRSEMNVSTLELGDSALYLCASSLGDNWNEKLFFGSGTQLSVL.

The chain recombines TRBV7-8 with TRBJ1-5; D might be TRBD1 (5 bases). This CDR3 is 15 amino acids long. Germline V lookup: CDR1 SGHVS, CDR2 FQNEAQ. Trimming shortened V by 6 bases and J by 3 bases, and 15 bases separated the two germline ends. CDR3 sequence reads: CASRLGTGDNQPQHF. DNA of the CDR3: TGTGCCAGCAGGCTTGGAACAGGCGACAATCAGCCCCAGCATTTT.

The gene calls are TRBV19 and TRBJ2-2; tentatively, D is TRBD1 (5 bases). The CDR3 is 16 residues long. CDR1 is LNHDA and CDR2 is SQIVND in the germline V gene (reference sequence). Trimming removed 1 base at V and 0 bases at J, with 9 bases between. CDR3 in amino acids: CASSIVQGANTGELFF. The CDR3 DNA reads as TGTGCCAGTAGTATAGTTCAGGGTGCGAACACCGGGGAGCTGTTTTTT.

The chain combines TRBV5-6 with TRBJ1-2; 9 positions agree with TRBD1. Germline trimming cut 2 bases from V and 4 bases from J; bases unmatched to any gene: 3. This CDR3 contains 14 residues. Germline V gene sequence: CDR1 SGHDT, CDR2 YYEEEE. CDR3 region: CASSLGQGFYGYTF. The CDR3 DNA sequence: TGTGCCAGCAGCTTAGGACAGGGGTTCTATGGCTACACCTTC.

The rearrangement uses TRBV5-5 and TRBJ2-2, with a tentative D call TRBD2 (6 bases). The CDR3 contains 16 residues. Trimming left V 0 bases short and J 0 bases short, with 9 bases between. The germline CDR1 and CDR2 sequences are SGHKS and YYEKEE (reference sequence). The CDR3 region is CASSLGVAANTGELFF. In DNA form, the CDR3 reads TGTGCCAGCAGCTTGGGTGTAGCGGCGAACACCGGGGAGCTGTTTTTT. Full variable domain (outside the CDR3, taken from reference TRBV5-5 and TRBJ2-2): DAGVTQSPTHLIKTRGQQVTLRCSPISGHKSVSWYQQVLGQGPQFIFQYYEKEERGRGNFPDRFSARQFPNYSSELNVNALLLGDSALYLCASSLGVAANTGELFFGEGSRLTVL.

This sequence joins TRBV19 and TRBJ1-1; D is ambiguous. The CDR3 length is 13 residues. V was cut by 2 bases and J by 7 bases, with 11 bases left in between. Germline CDR1 reads LNHDA; CDR2 reads SQIVND (reference sequence). DNA for the CDR3: TGTGCCAGTAGTATATCCCCAGGTTTTGAAGCTTTCTTT. Translation: CASSISPGFEAFF.

The chain recombines TRBV18 with TRBJ2-4; possible D gene TRBD2, 6 bases. The CDR3 has 15 amino acids. V was pared by 6 bases and J by 3 bases, with 15 bases between. Germline CDR1 and CDR2: KGHSH and LQKENI. The CDR3 reads CASSPGDNFKNIQYF. In DNA, the CDR3 is TGTGCCAGCTCCCCGGGAGACAATTTCAAAAACATTCAGTACTTC.

This chain connects TRBV4-1 to TRBJ1-1; a possible D gene is TRBD1 (6 bases). The CDR3 covers 13 residues. Trimming stripped 8 bases from V and 4 bases from J, with 14 bases between. Germline lookup yields CDR1 MGHRA and CDR2 YSYEKL. The CDR3 loop reads CASRRGGGTEAFF. The CDR3, as DNA: TGCGCCAGCCGAAGGGGGGGCGGCACTGAAGCTTTCTTT.

The chain uses TRBV28 and TRBJ1-2, with D perhaps matching TRBD1 (5 bases). The CDR3 length is 15 residues. V was shortened by 7 bases and J by 0 bases, with 15 bases between the two germline ends. CDR1 is MDHEN, CDR2 SYDVKM, per germline. The CDR3 spells CASIRQGTSNYGYTF. CDR3 sequence (DNA): TGTGCCAGCATTAGGCAGGGTACGTCTAACTATGGCTACACCTTC.